Listed below are T cell receptor beta chains from one sample, sequenced in a study of T-cell reconstitution after alpha-beta-depleted transplantation in children. TCRdb used MiXCR to reprocess the PCR reads, holding one entry per CDR3 protein. The sample gives about 460,000 distinct CDR3 sequences, over 9.5% of which show up once; 13% to 15% is in the top ten. The sample consisted of PBMCs, mostly from graft donor cells, taken 180 days after TCRalphabeta/CD19-depleted stem cell transplant. The receptors stem from a female patient between 2 and 10 years old who had a stem cell transplant for aplastic anemia, so the T cells may come from the graft donor. Each CDR3 is given without its conserved first and last residue.

J	V	CDR3
TRBJ1-1	TRBV6-1	ASTLRYRGRGEAF
TRBJ2-1	TRBV3-1	ASSRPRSDNEQF
TRBJ2-7	TRBV7-9	ASSHVPMEQY
TRBJ2-5	TRBV5-1	ASQTSRQETQY
TRBJ1-2	TRBV7-8	ASSLGDSPPYGYT
TRBJ2-1	TRBV6-1	ASSARYNEQF
TRBJ2-7	TRBV5-4	ASSQGQGAGEQY
TRBJ2-1	TRBV29-1	SVEQSGDNEQF
TRBJ1-1	TRBV29-1	SVETGRDSWNTEAF
TRBJ1-5	TRBV6-2/TRBV6-3	ASSFGGRGGNQPQH
TRBJ2-5	TRBV6-2/TRBV6-3	ASSYGLTSGYQETHY
TRBJ1-2	TRBV4-2	ASSQVPRGNYGYT
TRBJ2-1	TRBV7-2	ASSLYGGRAPFNEQF
TRBJ1-1	TRBV6-1	ASTQGVGGDRAF
TRBJ2-7	TRBV29-1	SVESAYEQY
TRBJ2-3	TRBV5-1	ASSTSNTDTQY
TRBJ1-2	TRBV7-9	ASSSGQKVYGYT
TRBJ2-5	TRBV5-4	ASSLTVDQQETQY
TRBJ2-5	TRBV20-1	SAIGQETQY
TRBJ2-1	TRBV20-1	SARDPAVANEQF
TRBJ1-3	TRBV20-1	SALSPWDFSGNTIY
TRBJ1-2	TRBV7-2	ASSLWTGESYT
TRBJ2-5	TRBV5-1	ASSPGTHQETQY